Each of the 21 T cell receptor beta chains below was sequenced from the same sample in a study of blood T cell repertoires in COVID-19. Generated by immunoSEQ multiplex PCR, the TCRdb table keeps only in-frame clones and is missing some. The table includes approximately 200,000 clones, approximately 88% detected once. The specimen was PBMCs or T cells enriched from blood (not recorded which). These TCRs come from a woman aged 30 to 39 who had been exposed to COVID-19.

The chain employs TRBV2 and TRBJ2-5; 8 bases line up with TRBD1. Germline V lookup: CDR1 SNHLY, CDR2 FYNNEI. V lost 6 bases to trimming and J lost 0 bases; unmatched junction nucleotides: 9. The length of the CDR3 is 16 residues. The CDR3 nucleotides are TGTGCCAGCAGGGGACGGACAGGGAAGTACCAAGAGACCCAGTACTTC. It codes for CASRGRTGKYQETQYF.

CDR3: CAISQGHNTEAFF. The CDR3 region has the DNA TGTGCCATTTCACAGGGGCACAACACTGAAGCTTTCTTT. The rearrangement links TRBV28 to TRBJ1-1, with 7 nucleotides matching TRBD1. The length of the CDR3 is 13 residues. The trim removed 10 bases at V and 2 bases at J, leaving 7 bases unmatched. Germline-derived CDR1 and CDR2 are MDHEN and SYDVKM.

The chain recombines TRBV7-9 with TRBJ2-1; D not resolved. Trimming took 4 bases from V and 5 from J, leaving 12 bases between them. Per germline, CDR1 SEHNR and CDR2 FQNEAQ (reference sequence). CDR3 length: 14 amino acids. This chain's CDR3 is CASSSPNRHNEQFF. CDR3 nucleotide sequence: TGTGCCAGCAGCTCCCCCAACAGACACAATGAGCAGTTCTTC.

The chain couples TRBV5-4 to TRBJ1-4, with D possibly matching TRBD1 (5 bases). The CDR3 length is 16 residues. The germline V and J ends were trimmed by 4 bases and 0 bases, with 13 bases remaining between them. Germline V gene sequence: CDR1 SGHNT, CDR2 YYREEE (reference sequence). As DNA, the CDR3 is TGTGCCAGCAGCACCTTCTTAGGGGCAACTAATGAAAAACTGTTTTTT. This codes for CASSTFLGATNEKLFF.

This rearrangement joins TRBV14 to TRBJ1-2; tentative D call: TRBD1 (6 bases). The V end was cut by 4 bases, the J end by 5 bases, with 20 bases between. There are 16 residues in the CDR3. Looked up from germline, CDR1 is SGHDN and CDR2 is FVKESK. The CDR3 DNA is TGTGCCAGCAGCCCACCCGGGGGGCACAGGGATTATGGCTACACCTTC. Translating it yields CASSPPGGHRDYGYTF.

J is TRBJ2-1 and V is TRBV12-3 or TRBV12-4, with D perhaps TRBD2 (7 bases). The CDR3 is 12 residues long. The V end was cut by 6 bases, the J end by 9 bases, with 12 bases between. The DNA for the CDR3 is TGTGCCAGCAGCAAAGGGGGGGCTGAGCAGTTCTTC. This sequence encodes CASSKGGAEQFF.

The V call is TRBV27, the J call TRBJ2-7; 9 bases are a match to TRBD1. The V gene's germline CDR1 is MNHEY and CDR2 SMNVEV (reference sequence). The J segment lost 9 bases and the V segment lost 5 bases, leaving 11 bases of the junction unmatched. This CDR3 comprises 14 residues. CDR3 sequence reads: CASSPYRGLLLQYF. As DNA, the CDR3 is TGTGCCAGCAGTCCCTACAGGGGGCTCCTGTTGCAGTACTTC.

The chain carries TRBV5-1 and TRBJ1-1; D is ambiguous. This CDR3 is built from 13 residues. The germline V and J ends were trimmed by 4 bases and 3 bases, with 10 bases remaining between them. Germline V gene sequence: CDR1 SGHRS, CDR2 YFSETQ. The CDR3 DNA reads TGCGCCAGCAGCCTGGAGCTTTACACTGAAGCTTTCTTT. Its translation: CASSLELYTEAFF.

The genes are TRBV18 and TRBJ1-3, with D perhaps TRBD1 (5 bases). Germline V gene lookup returns CDR1 KGHSH and CDR2 LQKENI. The CDR3 loop spans 18 amino acids. V shed 0 bases and J shed 0 bases, with 15 bases lying between them. The CDR3 sequence: CASSPPGRDENSGNTIYF. In DNA, the CDR3 is TGTGCCAGCTCACCACCGGGGCGGGATGAGAACTCTGGAAACACCATATATTTT.

The table lists this clone with many counts. The CDR3 sequence is CSVTGLENTGELFF. The CDR3 nucleotides read TGCAGCGTGACGGGACTAGAGAACACCGGGGAGCTGTTTTTT. The chain couples TRBV29-1 to TRBJ2-2; 8 bases fit TRBD2. The CDR3 runs to 14 residues. J was trimmed by 1 base and V by 6 bases; bases with no gene match: 4. Germline V gene sequence: CDR1 SQVTM, CDR2 ANQGSEA.

The count of this clone is one. The rearrangement links TRBV5-6 to TRBJ2-1, with TRBD2 matching 9 bases. Germline V lookup: CDR1 SGHDT, CDR2 YYEEEE. The CDR3 extends over 14 amino acids. V dropped 0 bases and J dropped 16; count of bases not matched to a gene: 11. The CDR3 sequence: CASSLEGAGGGKFF. The CDR3 DNA reads TGTGCCAGCAGCTTGGAGGGAGCGGGAGGAGGTAAATTCTTC.

This rearrangement joins TRBV28 to TRBJ1-5; 8 nucleotides match TRBD1. The CDR3 contains 15 residues. Germline V gene data show CDR1 as MDHEN and CDR2 as SYDVKM. V was clipped by 6 bases and J by 5 bases; unmatched bases: 9. As DNA, the CDR3 is TGTGCCAGCAGCCCGACAGGGGAGAGGGATCAGCCCCAGCATTTT. Its protein product is CASSPTGERDQPQHF.

The chain couples TRBV2 to TRBJ1-4; the D gene is possibly TRBD1 (6 bases). Germline CDR1 SNHLY, CDR2 FYNNEI. The V gene lost 2 bases and the J gene lost 8 bases, with 12 bases spanning the gap. This CDR3 has 14 residues. The CDR3 coding sequence is TGTGCCAGCAGTGAACGGGGGGCTGGGGAAAAACTGTTTTTT. It yields the protein CASSERGAGEKLFF.

The table lists this clone with a count of one. The rearrangement joins TRBV6-4 to TRBJ1-3, with D unresolved. Germline V CDR1 and CDR2: MRHNA, SNTAGT. The CDR3 loop spans 14 amino acids. The V gene lost 2 bases and the J gene lost 4 bases, with 9 bases spanning the gap. CDR3 protein: CASSDEEVGNTIYF. In DNA, the CDR3 is TGTGCCAGCAGTGACGAAGAGGTAGGAAACACCATATATTTT.

The chain couples TRBV4-1 to TRBJ2-5, with TRBD2 as a possible D gene (6 bases). This CDR3 region has 15 residues. V was shortened by 2 bases and J by 5 bases, with 15 bases between the two germline ends. The germline V gene has CDR1 MGHRA and CDR2 YSYEKL. The CDR3 nucleotides are TGCGCCAGCAGCCAAACCGGGAGCCATGGGGAGACCCAGTACTTC. It encodes CASSQTGSHGETQYF.

V gene TRBV2 combines with J gene TRBJ2-1; TRBD2 aligns across 9 bases. Trimming took 6 bases from V and 4 from J; bases not matched to a gene: 4. This CDR3 contains 14 residues. From germline, CDR1 is SNHLY and CDR2 FYNNEI. DNA of the CDR3: TGTGCCAGCAGGCCGACTAGCGGTTACAATGAGCAGTTCTTC. Its protein is CASRPTSGYNEQFF.

The gene calls are TRBV11-2 and TRBJ1-6; D gene unclear. This CDR3 is 14 amino acids long. Germline CDR1 is SGHAT and CDR2 is FQNNGV. V was trimmed by 0 bases and J by 7 bases, leaving 7 bases between them. The CDR3 sequence is CASSLDRGNSPLHF. The CDR3 coding sequence is TGTGCCAGCAGCTTAGATCGCGGAAATTCACCCCTCCACTTT.

The gene calls are TRBV18 and TRBJ2-1, with D hard to call. V gave up 2 bases and J gave up 0 bases, with 8 bases separating them. CDR1 is KGHSH and CDR2 is LQKENI in the germline V gene. This CDR3 spans 15 amino acids. CDR3 sequence: CASSPVGASYNEQFF. The CDR3 DNA sequence: TGTGCCAGCTCACCAGTCGGAGCCTCCTACAATGAGCAGTTCTTC.

The chain employs TRBV3-1 (or the pseudogene TRBV3-2) and TRBJ1-3, with TRBD1 as a possible D gene (6 bases). CDR1 and CDR2 from the germline V gene are LGHDT and YNNKEL (reference sequence). CDR3 length equals 15 residues. Trimming took off 2 bases at V and 4 bases at J, with 12 bases between the two ends. CDR3: CASSQRGAGGNTIYF. The DNA for the CDR3 is TGTGCCAGCAGCCAACGGGGGGCAGGAGGAAACACCATATATTTT.

Written as DNA, the CDR3 is TGTGCCAGCAGCTCCTCGGGGATGGCGGCCTACAATGAGCAGTTCTTC. Translating it yields CASSSSGMAAYNEQFF. The rearrangement links TRBV5-4 to TRBJ2-1, with a weak D call TRBD2 (5 bases). V lost 3 bases to trimming and J lost 2 bases, with 15 bases between them. The CDR3 is 16 residues long. CDR1 and CDR2 from the germline V gene are SGHNT and YYREEE (reference sequence).

The gene calls are TRBV2 and TRBJ1-2; TRBD1 might be the D (5 bases). V lost 8 bases and J 7 bases, leaving 14 bases between the germline ends. CDR3 size: 12 residues. Germline V gene data show CDR1 as SNHLY and CDR2 as FYNNEI. The CDR3, as DNA: TGTGCCAGCGGGGGACTGAGGGGTGGCTACACCTTC. As protein: CASGGLRGGYTF.